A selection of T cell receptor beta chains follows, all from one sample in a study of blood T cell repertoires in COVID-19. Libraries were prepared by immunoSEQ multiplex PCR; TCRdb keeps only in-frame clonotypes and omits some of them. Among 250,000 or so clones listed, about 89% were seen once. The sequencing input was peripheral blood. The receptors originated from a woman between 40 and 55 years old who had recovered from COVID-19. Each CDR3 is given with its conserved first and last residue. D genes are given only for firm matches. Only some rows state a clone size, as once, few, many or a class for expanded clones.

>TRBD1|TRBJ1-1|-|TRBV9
TGTGCCAGCAGCGTGACACAGGGGAGTACTGAAGCTTTCTTT
CASSVTQGSTEAFF
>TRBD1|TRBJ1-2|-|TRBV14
TGTGCCAGCAGCTACCTCCGGGACAGCAGCTACACCTTC
CASSYLRDSSYTF
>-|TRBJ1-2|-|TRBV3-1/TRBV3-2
TGTGCCAGCAGCCAAGATGGTGGGGGCGGCTACACCTTC
CASSQDGGGGYTF
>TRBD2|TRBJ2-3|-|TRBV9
TGTGCCAGCAGCCCCACGGGGGGAATCACAGATACGCAGTATTTT
CASSPTGGITDTQYF
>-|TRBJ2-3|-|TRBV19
TGTGCCAGTAGTATCCCCCGGGAGTCAAGGACAGATACGCAGTATTTT
CASSIPRESRTDTQYF
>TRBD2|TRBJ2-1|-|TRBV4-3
TGCGCCAGCAGCCAAGATTGGTCGGGGGGGCACAATGAGCAGTTCTTC
CASSQDWSGGHNEQFF
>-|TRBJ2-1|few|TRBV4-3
TGCGCCAGCAGCCAAGACAGAGGTCGATCGGGGTTCTTC
CASSQDRGRSGFF
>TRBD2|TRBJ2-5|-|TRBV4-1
TGCGCCAGCAGCCAAGGCCTAGCGGGGGTCAAAGAGACCCAGTACTTC
CASSQGLAGVKETQYF
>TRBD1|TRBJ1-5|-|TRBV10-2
TGCGCCAGCAGTGGGCAGGGACAGGGAGATCAGCCCCAGCATTTT
CASSGQGQGDQPQHF
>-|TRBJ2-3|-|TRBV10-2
TGCGCCAGCAGTGAGGGGTCTAGACCCTTAGATACGCAGTATTTT
CASSEGSRPLDTQYF
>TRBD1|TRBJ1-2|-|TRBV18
TGTGCCAGCTCCCCAAAGACCAACAGGGGCTATGGCTACACCTTC
CASSPKTNRGYGYTF
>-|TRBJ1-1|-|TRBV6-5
TGTGCCAGCAGACCCACAGGGAACACTGAAGCTTTCTTT
CASRPTGNTEAFF
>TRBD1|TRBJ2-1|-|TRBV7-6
TGTGCCAGCAGCCCGGGACAGGGTCTAAGTAATGAGCAGTTCTTC
CASSPGQGLSNEQFF
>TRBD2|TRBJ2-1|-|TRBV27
TGTGCCAGCAGTTTAGGACTAGCGGGGGGGCCACAGTACAATGAGCAGTTCTTC
CASSLGLAGGPQYNEQFF
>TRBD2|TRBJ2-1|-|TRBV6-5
TGTGCCAGCACCCTGAGCGGGGCCCCCTACAATGAGCAGTTCTTC
CASTLSGAPYNEQFF
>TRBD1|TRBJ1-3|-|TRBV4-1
TGCGCCAGCAGCCCCCGACAGGGAGGCACCATATATTTT
CASSPRQGGTIYF
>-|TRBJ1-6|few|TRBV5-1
TGCGCCAGCAGCTTGGGTAGTTCCTATAATTCACCCCTCCACTTT
CASSLGSSYNSPLHF
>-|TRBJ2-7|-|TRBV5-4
TGTGCCAGCAGCCGAGGGAACGAGCAGTACTTC
CASSRGNEQYF
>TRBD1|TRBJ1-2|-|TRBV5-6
TGTGCCAGCAGCCAACGTGGGACAGGGGTCTATGGCTACACCTTC
CASSQRGTGVYGYTF
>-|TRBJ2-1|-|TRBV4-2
TGTGCCAGCAGCCAGGATTATAGCGGAGCCTACAATGAGCAGTTCTTC
CASSQDYSGAYNEQFF
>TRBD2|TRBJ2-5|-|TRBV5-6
TGTGCCAGCAGCTTGGTTGGGACTATCCAAGAGACCCAGTACTTC
CASSLVGTIQETQYF
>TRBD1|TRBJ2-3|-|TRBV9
TGTGCCAGCAGCCTGACAGGGAGAGTGACAGATACGCAGTATTTT
CASSLTGRVTDTQYF
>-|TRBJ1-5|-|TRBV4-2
TGTGCCAGCAGCCAAGATCCGCGGCGGTATAGCAATCAGCCCCAGCATTTT
CASSQDPRRYSNQPQHF
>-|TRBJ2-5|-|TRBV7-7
TGTGCCAGCAGCTTAGCTCAGGGAAATCAAGAGACCCAGTACTTC
CASSLAQGNQETQYF
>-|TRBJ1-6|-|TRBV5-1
TGCGCCAGCAGCTCCCTGGGTTCGGGTTCACCCCTCCACTTT
CASSSLGSGSPLHF
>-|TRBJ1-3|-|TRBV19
TGTGCCAGTAGTAGCCCAGGCTCTGGAAACACCATATATTTT
CASSSPGSGNTIYF
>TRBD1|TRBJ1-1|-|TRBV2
TGTGCCAGCGGAAGGGAAGTGACAGGGGAGAACTTCTTCTTT
CASGREVTGENFFF